A selection of T cell receptor beta chains follows, all from one sample in a study of CD8 T cells in Susac syndrome. TCRdb used MiXCR to reprocess the immunoSEQ multiplex PCR reads, holding one entry per CDR3 protein. Seen here are 80,000 to 90,000 distinct CDR3 sequences, roughly 94% observed once, and the top ten hold roughly 0.44%. The sample taken for sequencing was CD8+ T cells from PBMCs. Receptors were obtained from a human donor with Susac syndrome. CDR3s include the opening cysteine and the closing phenylalanine or tryptophan. The D gene is left open where the match is weak. Not every row has a clone size; where given, it reads once, few, many or a size class.

TRBV11-2	-	TRBJ2-1	TRBD2	TGTGCCAGCAGCTCCTTCTTTGGGGGGACTAACTACAATGAGCAGTTCTTC	CASSSFFGGTNYNEQFF
TRBV7-2	-	TRBJ2-7	-	TGTGCCAGCAGCTCCCCCCCTTACTACGAGCAGTACTTC	CASSSPPYYEQYF
TRBV5-4	-	TRBJ2-2	-	TGTGCCAGCAGCCCGCTAGACGGGACGAACACCGGGGAGCTGTTTTTT	CASSPLDGTNTGELFF
TRBV19	-	TRBJ2-2	TRBD1	TGTGCCAGTAGTATAGGAAGGACAGGGAGCCGGGAGCTGTTTTTT	CASSIGRTGSRELFF
TRBV29-1	-	TRBJ1-1	-	TGCAGCTCGGACAGAGGAATGAACACTGAAGCTTTCTTT	CSSDRGMNTEAFF
TRBV9	once	TRBJ2-1	-	TGTGCCAGCAGCGTAGACTACAGTGAGCAGTTCTTC	CASSVDYSEQFF
TRBV6-5	-	TRBJ2-1	-	TGTGCCAGCAGCCACACCCTAGCGAACTCGAATGAGCAGTTCTTC	CASSHTLANSNEQFF
TRBV20-1	-	TRBJ1-2	-	TGCAGTGCTACCGGGAGGGACAACTATGGCTACACCTTC	CSATGRDNYGYTF
TRBV20-1	-	TRBJ1-1	-	TGCAGTGCTAGCTACGGACAGTTGAACACTGAAGCTTTCTTT	CSASYGQLNTEAFF
TRBV6-2/TRBV6-3	-	TRBJ2-7	TRBD2	TGTGCCAGCAGTTACTCCCTCTCTAGCGGGATCGAGCAGTACTTC	CASSYSLSSGIEQYF
TRBV5-4	-	TRBJ2-2	TRBD1	TGTGCCAGCAGCCCTCTTCTGGGACAGGGGACCGGGGAGCTGTTTTTT	CASSPLLGQGTGELFF
TRBV7-3	-	TRBJ2-3	-	TGTGCCAGCAGCTTAATTGGCAGCACAGATACGCAGTATTTT	CASSLIGSTDTQYF
TRBV7-9	-	TRBJ2-1	TRBD2	TGTGCCAGCAGCTTAGTGAGCGGGAAAATGTTTAATGAGCAGTTCTTC	CASSLVSGKMFNEQFF
TRBV29-1	-	TRBJ2-1	TRBD2	TGCAGCGTTGAAGTCTTGGGACTAGCGGGAGTTCCCTATGAGCAGTTCTTC	CSVEVLGLAGVPYEQFF
TRBV20-1	-	TRBJ2-1	-	TGCAGTGCTAGAGACAGGGTGGATGAGCAGTTCTTC	CSARDRVDEQFF
TRBV6-1	-	TRBJ2-7	-	TGTGCCAGCGTAGACCCCGTAGACTACGAGCAGTACTTC	CASVDPVDYEQYF
TRBV9	-	TRBJ2-3	-	TGTGCCAGCAGCGTAGATGGTAGCTTTGATACGCAGTATTTT	CASSVDGSFDTQYF
TRBV12-3/TRBV12-4	-	TRBJ1-1	-	TGTGCCAGCAGTCGCCGCGCCTTGGGGGGATCCACTGAAGCTTTCTTT	CASSRRALGGSTEAFF
TRBV6-5	-	TRBJ2-2	-	TGTGCCAGCTCAACGGCCCCCGAGAGGGAGCTGTTTTTT	CASSTAPERELFF
TRBV11-2	-	TRBJ2-5	-	TGTGCCAGCAGCTCGACCGACGCCAGGGGAGAGACCCAGTACTTC	CASSSTDARGETQYF
TRBV30	-	TRBJ2-2	-	TGTGCCTGGAGGGAAACCGGGGAGCTGTTTTTT	CAWRETGELFF
TRBV7-8	-	TRBJ2-7	TRBD2	TGTGCCAGCAGCTTAGCGCGGGAGGAGCAGTACTTC	CASSLAREEQYF
TRBV4-1	-	TRBJ2-7	-	TGCGCCAGCAGCCCCGAGGGCGGACTGCTCAAAATGGGTAGGGACGAGCAGTACTTC	CASSPEGGLLKMGRDEQYF
TRBV3-1	-	TRBJ2-5	-	TGTGCCAGCAGCCAGCTCAGGGCGGAGACCCAGTACTTC	CASSQLRAETQYF
TRBV12-5	-	TRBJ2-1	TRBD1	TGTGCTAGTGGTGGGACAGTCTACAATGAGCAGTTCTTC	CASGGTVYNEQFF
TRBV12-3/TRBV12-4	-	TRBJ2-3	-	TGTGCCAGCAGTTTTGGGTGGAGCACAGATACGCAGTATTTT	CASSFGWSTDTQYF
TRBV6-2/TRBV6-3	-	TRBJ1-2	-	TGTGCCAGCAGTGGTGAGAAGAATGGCTACACCTTC	CASSGEKNGYTF
TRBV7-2	-	TRBJ2-7	-	TGTGCCAGCAGCTTAGAAGGCCAACCGTACGAGCAGTACTTC	CASSLEGQPYEQYF
TRBV27	-	TRBJ1-5	-	TGTGCCAGCAGTTTCCTCAATCAGCCCCAGCATTTT	CASSFLNQPQHF
TRBV6-6	-	TRBJ2-7	-	TGTGCCAGCAGTTACTCCCCCGACAACTACGAGCAGTACTTC	CASSYSPDNYEQYF
TRBV4-1	-	TRBJ2-1	-	TGCGCCAGCAGCCATAACTACCCCGGGGGCAATGAGCAGTTCTTC	CASSHNYPGGNEQFF
TRBV28	-	TRBJ2-7	TRBD1	TGTGCCAGCAGTGCCCAGGGACAGGGATACGAGCAGTACTTC	CASSAQGQGYEQYF
TRBV20-1	-	TRBJ2-7	-	TGCAGTGCTAGAGATCCGGGGGACCTTTGGGAGCAGTACTTC	CSARDPGDLWEQYF
TRBV5-4	-	TRBJ2-3	-	TGTGCCAGCAGCTTGGCCCCCGGTGGGGATACGCAGTATTTT	CASSLAPGGDTQYF
TRBV4-3	-	TRBJ2-7	-	TGCGCCAGCAGCCAAGATTGGACGACCGCCAACGAGCAGTACTTC	CASSQDWTTANEQYF
TRBV4-3	-	TRBJ2-5	-	TGCGCCAGCAGCCAAGAACAGGATGAGGTTGAGACCCAGTACTTC	CASSQEQDEVETQYF
TRBV6-5	-	TRBJ1-1	-	TGTGCCAGCAGTTACTCGACTGGAGAGGGGGAGGCTTTCTTT	CASSYSTGEGEAFF
TRBV14	-	TRBJ2-3	-	TGTGCCAGCAGCCAGGGGGTAGCGCAGTATTTT	CASSQGVAQYF
TRBV6-5	-	TRBJ2-4	-	TGTGCCAGCAGTTACGCAGGGTTTGGCATTCAGTACTTC	CASSYAGFGIQYF
TRBV29-1	once	TRBJ2-1	-	TGCAGCGTTCCCGCCAACAATGAGCAGTTCTTC	CSVPANNEQFF
TRBV5-1	once	TRBJ2-5	TRBD2	TGCGCCAGCAGTATGGCGGGAGGTCAAGAGACCCAGTACTTC	CASSMAGGQETQYF
TRBV5-1	-	TRBJ2-5	-	TGCGCCAGCAGCTCGACGAATTTCCAAGAGACCCAGTACTTC	CASSSTNFQETQYF
TRBV20-1	-	TRBJ1-1	-	TGCAGTGCTAATGCGTACGGGAACACTGAAGCTTTCTTT	CSANAYGNTEAFF
TRBV18	-	TRBJ2-5	-	TGTGCCAGCTCACCACCCAGGAGCCAAGAGACCCAGTACTTC	CASSPPRSQETQYF
TRBV29-1	-	TRBJ2-1	TRBD2	TGCAGCGTTGAAGGTGGGACTAGCGGAACCTACAATGAGCAGTTCTTC	CSVEGGTSGTYNEQFF